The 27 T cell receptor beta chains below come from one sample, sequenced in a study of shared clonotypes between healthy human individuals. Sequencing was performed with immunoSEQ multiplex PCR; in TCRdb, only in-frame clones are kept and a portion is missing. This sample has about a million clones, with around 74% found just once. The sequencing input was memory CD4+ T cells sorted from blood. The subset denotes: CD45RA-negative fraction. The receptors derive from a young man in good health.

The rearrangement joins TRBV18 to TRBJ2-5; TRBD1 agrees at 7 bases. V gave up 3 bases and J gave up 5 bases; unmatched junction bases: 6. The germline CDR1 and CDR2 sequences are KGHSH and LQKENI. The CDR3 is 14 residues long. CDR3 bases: TGTGCCAGCTCACCGGGACAGACCCACGAGACCCAGTACTTC. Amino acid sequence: CASSPGQTHETQYF. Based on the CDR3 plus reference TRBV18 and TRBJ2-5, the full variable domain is NAGVMQNPRHLVRRRGQEARLRCSPMKGHSHVYWYRQLPEEGLKFMVYLQKENIIDESGMPKERFSAEFPKEGPSILRIQQVVRGDSAAYFCASSPGQTHETQYFGPGTRLLVL.

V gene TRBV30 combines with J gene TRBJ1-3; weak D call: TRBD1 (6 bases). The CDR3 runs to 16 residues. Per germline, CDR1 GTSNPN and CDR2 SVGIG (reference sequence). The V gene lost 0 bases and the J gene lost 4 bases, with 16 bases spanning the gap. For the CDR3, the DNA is TGTGCCTGGAGTGTACGGGGCAGGGGTTCCGGAAACACCATATATTTT. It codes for CAWSVRGRGSGNTIYF.

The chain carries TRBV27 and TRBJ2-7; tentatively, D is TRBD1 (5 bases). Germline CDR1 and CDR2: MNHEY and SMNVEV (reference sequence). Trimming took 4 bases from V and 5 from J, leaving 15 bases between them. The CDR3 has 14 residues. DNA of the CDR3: TGTGCCAGCAGTTCAACGGACCCCAGGGACGAGCAGTACTTC. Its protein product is CASSSTDPRDEQYF.

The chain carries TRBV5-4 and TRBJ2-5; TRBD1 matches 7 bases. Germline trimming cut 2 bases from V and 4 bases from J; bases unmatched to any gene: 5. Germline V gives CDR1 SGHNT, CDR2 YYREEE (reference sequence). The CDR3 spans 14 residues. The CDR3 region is CASSFKTGLETQYF. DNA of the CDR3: TGTGCCAGCAGCTTCAAGACAGGGTTAGAGACCCAGTACTTC.

CDR3 residues: CAINPGGQGRNNEQFF. The CDR3 bases are TGTGCCATCAATCCAGGTGGACAGGGACGAAACAATGAGCAGTTCTTC. The rearrangement joins TRBV10-3 to TRBJ2-1; 8 bases map to TRBD1. The trim removed 7 bases at V and 5 bases at J, leaving 13 bases unmatched. The CDR3 has 16 amino acids. Germline V CDR1 and CDR2: ENHRY, SYGVKD.

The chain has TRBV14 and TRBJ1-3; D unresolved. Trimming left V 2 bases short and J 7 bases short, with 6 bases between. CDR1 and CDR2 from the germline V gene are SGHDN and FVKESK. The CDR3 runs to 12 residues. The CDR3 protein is CASSQPANTIYF. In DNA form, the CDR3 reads TGTGCCAGCAGCCAACCGGCGAACACCATATATTTT.

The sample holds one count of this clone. As DNA, the CDR3 is TGTGCCAGCAGTTCAACGTCGAACACCGGGGAGCTGTTTTTT. It translates to CASSSTSNTGELFF. The chain uses TRBV6-5 and TRBJ2-2; D unclear. This CDR3 comprises 14 residues. V was cut by 4 bases and J by 0 bases, with 6 bases left in between. Germline V lookup: CDR1 MNHEY, CDR2 SVGAGI.

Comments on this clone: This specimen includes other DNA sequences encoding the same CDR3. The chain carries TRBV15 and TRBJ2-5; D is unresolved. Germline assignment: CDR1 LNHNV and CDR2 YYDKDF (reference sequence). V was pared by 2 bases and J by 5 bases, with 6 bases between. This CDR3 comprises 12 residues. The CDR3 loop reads CATSRPLETQYF. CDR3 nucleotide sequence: TGTGCCACCAGCAGACCCTTGGAGACCCAGTACTTC. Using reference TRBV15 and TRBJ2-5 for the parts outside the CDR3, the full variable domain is DAMVIQNPRYQVTQFGKPVTLSCSQTLNHNVMYWYQQKSSQAPKLLFHYYDKDFNNEADTPDNFQSRRPNTSFCFLDIRSPGLGDTAMYLCATSRPLETQYFGPGTRLLVL.

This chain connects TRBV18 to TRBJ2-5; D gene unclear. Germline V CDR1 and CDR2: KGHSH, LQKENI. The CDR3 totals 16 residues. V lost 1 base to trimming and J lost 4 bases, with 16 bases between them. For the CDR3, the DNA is TGTGCCAGCTCACCACGACTTCTAGATAATTCAGAGACCCAGTACTTC. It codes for CASSPRLLDNSETQYF. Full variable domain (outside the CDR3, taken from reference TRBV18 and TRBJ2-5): NAGVMQNPRHLVRRRGQEARLRCSPMKGHSHVYWYRQLPEEGLKFMVYLQKENIIDESGMPKERFSAEFPKEGPSILRIQQVVRGDSAAYFCASSPRLLDNSETQYFGPGTRLLVL.

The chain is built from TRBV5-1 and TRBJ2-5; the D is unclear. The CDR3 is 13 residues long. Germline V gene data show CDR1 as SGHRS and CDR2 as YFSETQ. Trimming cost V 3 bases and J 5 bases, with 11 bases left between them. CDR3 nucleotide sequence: TGCGCCAGCAGCTCCGCTTCAAAGGAGACCCAGTACTTC. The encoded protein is CASSSASKETQYF.

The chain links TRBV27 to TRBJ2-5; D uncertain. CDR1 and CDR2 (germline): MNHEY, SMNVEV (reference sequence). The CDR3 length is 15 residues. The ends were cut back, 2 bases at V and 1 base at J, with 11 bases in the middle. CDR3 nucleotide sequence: TGTGCCAGCAGTTTAAATGGGTGGGGCCAAGAGACCCAGTACTTC. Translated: CASSLNGWGQETQYF.

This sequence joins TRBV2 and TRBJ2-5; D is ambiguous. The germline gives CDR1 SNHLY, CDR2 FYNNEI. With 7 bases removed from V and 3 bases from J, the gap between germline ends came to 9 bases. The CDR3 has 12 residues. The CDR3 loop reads CASMPREETQYF. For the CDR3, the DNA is TGTGCCAGCATGCCTAGGGAAGAGACCCAGTACTTC.

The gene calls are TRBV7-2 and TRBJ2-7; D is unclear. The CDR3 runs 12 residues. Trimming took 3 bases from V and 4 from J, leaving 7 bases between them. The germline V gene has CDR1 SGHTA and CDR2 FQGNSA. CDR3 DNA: TGTGCCAGCAGCTTCGGGTTTTACGAGCAGTACTTC. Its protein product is CASSFGFYEQYF.

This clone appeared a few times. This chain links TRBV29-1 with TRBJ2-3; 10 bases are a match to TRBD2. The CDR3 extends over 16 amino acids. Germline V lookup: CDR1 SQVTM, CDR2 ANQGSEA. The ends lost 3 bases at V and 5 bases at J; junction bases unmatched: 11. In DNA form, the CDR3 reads TGCAGCGTTGAGGGGGCTAGCGGGAGTTCATTAGATACGCAGTATTTT. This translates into CSVEGASGSSLDTQYF.

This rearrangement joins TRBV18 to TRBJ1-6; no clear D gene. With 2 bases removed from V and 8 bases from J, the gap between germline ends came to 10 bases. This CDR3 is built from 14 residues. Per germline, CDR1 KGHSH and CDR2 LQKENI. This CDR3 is CASSPKETDSPLHF. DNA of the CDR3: TGTGCCAGCTCACCAAAGGAAACGGATTCACCCCTCCACTTT.

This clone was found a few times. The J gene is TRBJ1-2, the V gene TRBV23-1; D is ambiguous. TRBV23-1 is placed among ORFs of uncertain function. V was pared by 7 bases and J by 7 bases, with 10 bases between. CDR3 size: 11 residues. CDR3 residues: CASIRRTGYTF. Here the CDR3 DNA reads TGCGCCAGCATAAGGAGAACTGGCTACACCTTC.

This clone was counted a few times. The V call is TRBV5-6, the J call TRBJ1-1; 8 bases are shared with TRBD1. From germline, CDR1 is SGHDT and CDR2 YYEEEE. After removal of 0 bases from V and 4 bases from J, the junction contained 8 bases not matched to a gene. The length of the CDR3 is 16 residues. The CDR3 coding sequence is TGTGCCAGCAGCTTGGCGGCAGGGGGCTATTTCACTGAAGCTTTCTTT. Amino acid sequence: CASSLAAGGYFTEAFF.

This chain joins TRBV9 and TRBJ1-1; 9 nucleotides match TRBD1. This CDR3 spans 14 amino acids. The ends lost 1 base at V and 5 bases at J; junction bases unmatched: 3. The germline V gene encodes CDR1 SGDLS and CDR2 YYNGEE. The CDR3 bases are TGTGCCAGCAGCGTAATTGGACAGGGGACTGAAGCTTTCTTT. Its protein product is CASSVIGQGTEAFF. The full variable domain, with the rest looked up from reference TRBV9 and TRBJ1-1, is DSGVTQTPKHLITATGQRVTLRCSPRSGDLSVYWYQQSLDQGLQFLIQYYNGEERAKGNILERFSAQQFPDLHSELNLSSLELGDSALYFCASSVIGQGTEAFFGQGTRLTVV.

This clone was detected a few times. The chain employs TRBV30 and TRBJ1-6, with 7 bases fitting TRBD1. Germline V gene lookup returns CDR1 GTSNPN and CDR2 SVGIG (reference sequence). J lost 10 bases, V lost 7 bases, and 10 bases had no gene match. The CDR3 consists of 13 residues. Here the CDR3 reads CALNTGEGSPLHF. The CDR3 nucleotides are TGTGCCTTGAACACAGGGGAGGGCTCACCCCTCCACTTT.

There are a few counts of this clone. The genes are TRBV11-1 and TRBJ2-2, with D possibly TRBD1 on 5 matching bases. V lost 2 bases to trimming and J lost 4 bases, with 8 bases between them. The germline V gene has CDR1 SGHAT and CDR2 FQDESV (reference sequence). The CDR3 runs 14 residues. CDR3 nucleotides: TGTGCCAGCAGCTTAAAGGGGCCCACCGGGGAGCTGTTTTTT. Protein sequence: CASSLKGPTGELFF.

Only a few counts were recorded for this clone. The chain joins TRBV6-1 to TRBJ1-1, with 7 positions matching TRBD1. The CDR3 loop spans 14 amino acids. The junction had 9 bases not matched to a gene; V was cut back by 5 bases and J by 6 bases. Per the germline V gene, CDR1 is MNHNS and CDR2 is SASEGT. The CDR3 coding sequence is TGTGCCAGCAGTAGCGGGGGCAGGGGGGCTGAAGCTTTCTTT. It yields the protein CASSSGGRGAEAFF.

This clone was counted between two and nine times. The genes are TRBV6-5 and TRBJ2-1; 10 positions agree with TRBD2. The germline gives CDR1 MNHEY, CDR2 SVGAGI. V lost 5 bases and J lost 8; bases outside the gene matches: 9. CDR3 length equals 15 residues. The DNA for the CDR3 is TGTGCCAGCAGTGGATCCGGGACTAGCGTGCATGAGCAGTTCTTC. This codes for CASSGSGTSVHEQFF.

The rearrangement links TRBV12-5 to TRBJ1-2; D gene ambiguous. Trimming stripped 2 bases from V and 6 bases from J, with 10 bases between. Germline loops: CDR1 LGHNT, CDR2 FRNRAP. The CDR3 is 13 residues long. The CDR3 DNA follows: TGTGCTAGTGGTTTGATGTTCCGAGATGGCTACACCTTC. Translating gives CASGLMFRDGYTF.

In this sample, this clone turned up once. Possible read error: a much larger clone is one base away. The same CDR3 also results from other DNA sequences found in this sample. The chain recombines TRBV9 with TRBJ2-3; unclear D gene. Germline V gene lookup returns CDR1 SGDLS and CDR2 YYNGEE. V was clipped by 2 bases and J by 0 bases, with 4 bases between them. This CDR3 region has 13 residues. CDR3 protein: CASSVGSTDTQYF. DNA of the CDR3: TGTGCCAGCAGCGTGGGTAGCACAGATACGCAGTATTTT.

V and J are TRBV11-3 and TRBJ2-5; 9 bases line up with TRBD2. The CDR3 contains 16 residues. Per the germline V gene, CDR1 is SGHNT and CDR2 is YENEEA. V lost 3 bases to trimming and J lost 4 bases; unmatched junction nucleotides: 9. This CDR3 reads CASSFGGSGGLETQYF. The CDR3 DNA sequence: TGTGCCAGCAGCTTCGGGGGTAGCGGGGGTTTAGAGACCCAGTACTTC.

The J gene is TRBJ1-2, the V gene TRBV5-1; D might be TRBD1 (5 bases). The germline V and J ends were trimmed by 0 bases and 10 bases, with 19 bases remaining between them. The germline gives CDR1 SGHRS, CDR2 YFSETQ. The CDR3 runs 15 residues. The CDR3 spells CASSLEGERNAPYTF. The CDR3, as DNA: TGCGCCAGCAGCTTGGAAGGGGAAAGAAATGCCCCCTACACCTTC.

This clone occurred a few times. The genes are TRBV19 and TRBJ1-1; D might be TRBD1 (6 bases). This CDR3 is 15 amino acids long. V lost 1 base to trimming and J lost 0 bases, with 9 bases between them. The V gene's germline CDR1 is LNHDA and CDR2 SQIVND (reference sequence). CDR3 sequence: CASSIGDTLNTEAFF. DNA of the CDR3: TGTGCCAGTAGTATAGGGGACACTTTGAACACTGAAGCTTTCTTT. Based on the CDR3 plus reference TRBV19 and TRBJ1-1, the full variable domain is DGGITQSPKYLFRKEGQNVTLSCEQNLNHDAMYWYRQDPGQGLRLIYYSQIVNDFQKGDIAEGYSVSREKKESFPLTVTSAQKNPTAFYLCASSIGDTLNTEAFFGQGTRLTVV.